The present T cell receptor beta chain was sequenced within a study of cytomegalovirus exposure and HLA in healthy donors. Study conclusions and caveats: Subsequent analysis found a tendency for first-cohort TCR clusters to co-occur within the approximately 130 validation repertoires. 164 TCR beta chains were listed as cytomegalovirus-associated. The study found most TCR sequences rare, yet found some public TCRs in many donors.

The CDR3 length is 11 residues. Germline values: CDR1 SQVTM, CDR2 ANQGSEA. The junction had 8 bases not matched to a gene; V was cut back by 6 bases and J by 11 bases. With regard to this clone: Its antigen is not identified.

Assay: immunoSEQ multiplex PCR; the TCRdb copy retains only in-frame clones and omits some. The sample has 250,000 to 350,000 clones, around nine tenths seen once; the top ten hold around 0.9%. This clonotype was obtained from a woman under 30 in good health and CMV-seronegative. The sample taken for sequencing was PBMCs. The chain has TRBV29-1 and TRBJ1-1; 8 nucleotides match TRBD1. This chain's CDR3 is CSVPRGQVAFF. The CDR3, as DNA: TGCAGCGTCCCCAGGGGGCAGGTCGCTTTCTTT.